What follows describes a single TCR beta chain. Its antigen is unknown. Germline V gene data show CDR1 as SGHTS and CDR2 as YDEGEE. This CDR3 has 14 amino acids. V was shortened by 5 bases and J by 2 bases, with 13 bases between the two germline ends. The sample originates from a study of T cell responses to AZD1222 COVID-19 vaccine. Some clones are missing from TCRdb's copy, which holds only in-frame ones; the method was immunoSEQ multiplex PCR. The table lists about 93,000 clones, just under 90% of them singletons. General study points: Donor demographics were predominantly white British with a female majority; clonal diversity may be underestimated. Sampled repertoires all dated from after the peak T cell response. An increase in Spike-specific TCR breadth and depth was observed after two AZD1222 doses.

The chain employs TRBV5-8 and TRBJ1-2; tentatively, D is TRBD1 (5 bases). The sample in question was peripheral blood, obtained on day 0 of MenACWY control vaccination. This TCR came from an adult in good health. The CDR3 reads CASRARGGNYGYTF. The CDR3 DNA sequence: TGTGCCAGCAGAGCAAGGGGCGGGAACTATGGCTACACCTTC.